The 4 T cell receptor beta chains reported below all come from one sample, sequenced in a study of monozygotic twins with inflammatory bowel disease. TCRdb re-called the 5' RACE reads, yielding one record per CDR3 amino acid sequence without DNA. The sample has around 450,000 distinct CDR3 sequences, and its top ten clones hold 2% to 3%. Sequenced: blood. These receptors originate from a human donor with ulcerative colitis or Crohn's disease, or a healthy co-twin of an affected twin (not recorded which).

The rearrangement uses TRBV20-1 and TRBJ2-1; TCRdb's D call of TRBD1 is untestable without DNA. This CDR3 spans 16 amino acids. The germline V gene encodes CDR1 DFQATT and CDR2 SNEGSKA (reference sequence). CDR3 protein: CSANLPGGRSYNEQFF.

The chain carries TRBV20-1 and TRBJ2-1; TCRdb calls TRBD2, which cannot be checked without DNA. CDR3 length equals 16 residues. CDR1 and CDR2 (germline): DFQATT, SNEGSKA (reference sequence). CDR3 loop: CSARDRSGARDVEQFF.

The rearrangement links TRBV28 to TRBJ2-5; TCRdb picks TRBD2, but there is no DNA to check that call. This CDR3 contains 13 residues. Per the germline V gene, CDR1 is MDHEN and CDR2 is SYDVKM. CDR3 sequence reads: CASTNSGKETQYF.

This chain joins TRBV7-8 and TRBJ2-1. Germline CDR1 is SGHVS and CDR2 is FQNEAQ. The CDR3 contains 15 residues. The CDR3 loop is CASSFRRGPYNEQFF.